The rows below give T cell receptor beta chains drawn from one sample of a study of beta chain features in type 1 diabetes. Method: immunoSEQ multiplex PCR; TCRdb's copy keeps in-frame clones and lacks some. Of about 150,000 clones in the sample, about 9.4% were seen once. The sequenced material came from naive CD4+ T cells from blood. These receptors were obtained from a man aged 18-30 years in good health. CDR3s leave out the opening cysteine and the closing phenylalanine or tryptophan.

CDR3 length,V gene,J gene,CDR3 protein
18,TRBV30,TRBJ2-1,AWSVLGPAGSGGQNNEQF
14,TRBV5-5,TRBJ1-6,ASSLSTDRGFSPLH
10,TRBV30,TRBJ1-3,AWDNSGNTIY
11,TRBV7-3,TRBJ2-7,ASSKGQADEQY
12,TRBV7-9,TRBJ2-7,ASSAGRYSYEQY
13,TRBV15,TRBJ2-7,ATSRDRHPTYEQY
14,TRBV5-1,TRBJ2-5,ASGDGLGGIGETQY
13,TRBV6-5,TRBJ2-2,ASTGQTTNTGELF
13,TRBV11-2,TRBJ2-1,ASSPGQGITDEQF
13,TRBV27,TRBJ2-3,ASKRAGDNTDTQY
10,TRBV30,TRBJ2-7,AWSVSGYEQY
12,TRBV7-2,TRBJ2-3,ASSQRTGPNTQY
15,TRBV5-8,TRBJ2-2,ASSLPGSSGNTGELF
11,TRBV10-3,TRBJ1-2,AISPGQGISYT
13,TRBV5-1,TRBJ2-7,ASSLEPGTGDEQY
12,TRBV7-2,TRBJ2-7,ASSIGGGSYEQY
14,TRBV7-9,TRBJ1-5,ASTGAGGHSNQPQH
11,TRBV30,TRBJ2-1,AWSKDSYNEQF
13,TRBV5-1,TRBJ2-1,ASTIDRFNYNEQF
12,TRBV27,TRBJ1-1,ASSAGQPRTEAF
10,TRBV28,TRBJ1-6,ASSLLNSPLH
14,TRBV11-2,TRBJ2-7,ASSFTSGASSYEQY
13,TRBV7-2,TRBJ1-2,ASSLAPGGSYGYT
12,TRBV7-2,TRBJ2-1,ASSLGTSPNEQF
13,TRBV5-4,TRBJ2-1,ASSVGSVSYNEQF
10,TRBV6-5,TRBJ2-2,ASSQNTGELF
12,TRBV18,TRBJ2-5,ASSQGTSEETQY
9,TRBV20-1,TRBJ2-1,SARGSDEQF
14,TRBV4-3,TRBJ2-3,ASSQEWRGGTDTQY
13,TRBV2,TRBJ2-7,ASSVASGGPYEQY
13,TRBV6-1,TRBJ2-5,ASRIGSGGAETQY